This entry lists 8 T cell receptor beta chains sequenced from one sample in a study of cytomegalovirus exposure and HLA in healthy donors. The PCR made use of 60 Vbeta and 13 Jbeta primers. Profiling relied on immunoSEQ multiplex PCR, and the TCRdb table lists in-frame clones only, not all of them. The sample has about 150,000 clones; 50% to 75% are singletons. Sequenced material: PBMCs. Receptors were obtained from a woman aged 55-70 years in good health and CMV-seropositive.

This clone was counted once. The rearrangement links TRBV6-6 to TRBJ1-2, with TRBD1 matching over 9 bases. The trim removed 6 bases at V and 5 bases at J, leaving 7 bases unmatched. Germline V gives CDR1 MNHNY, CDR2 SVGAGI (reference sequence). This CDR3 region has 14 residues. Written as DNA, the CDR3 is TGTGCCAGCAGCACAACCGGGACAGGGTATGGCTACACCTTC. Translating it yields CASSTTGTGYGYTF.

CDR3 residues: CASSQIEGPINYGYTF. CDR3 sequence (DNA): TGTGCCAGCAGCCAAATCGAGGGCCCTATAAACTATGGCTACACCTTC. This chain links TRBV4-2 with TRBJ1-2; D remains unclear. With 2 bases removed from V and 2 bases from J, the gap between germline ends came to 15 bases. Per the germline V gene, CDR1 is LGHNA and CDR2 is YNFKEQ. The CDR3 runs to 16 residues.

The chain is built from TRBV25-1 and TRBJ1-2; 10 positions agree with TRBD1. Germline V lookup: CDR1 MGHDK, CDR2 SYGVNS. CDR3 length equals 16 residues. Losses at the gene ends were 5 bases for V and 4 bases for J; bases not matched to a gene: 10. Here the CDR3 DNA reads TGTGCCAGCAGTTCCAATCGACAGGGGGCTAGCTATGGCTACACCTTC. Residues: CASSSNRQGASYGYTF.

The V and J genes are TRBV9 and TRBJ1-4; D perhaps matches TRBD1 (6 bases). The CDR3 totals 15 residues. The V gene's germline CDR1 is SGDLS and CDR2 YYNGEE. V shed 3 bases and J shed 5 bases, with 14 bases lying between them. This chain's CDR3 is CASSAGTNTNEKLFF. The DNA of the CDR3 is TGTGCCAGCAGCGCAGGGACAAATACAAATGAAAAACTGTTTTTT.

This chain joins TRBV28 and TRBJ1-6; 9 bases line up with TRBD1. CDR3 length equals 14 residues. The J segment lost 10 bases and the V segment lost 7 bases, leaving 8 bases of the junction unmatched. The germline V gene encodes CDR1 MDHEN and CDR2 SYDVKM. The CDR3 sequence is CASNPGQGASPLHF. CDR3 in DNA: TGTGCCAGCAATCCGGGACAGGGCGCGTCACCCCTCCACTTT.

The gene calls are TRBV28 and TRBJ2-3; the D gene is possibly TRBD2 (5 bases). V was clipped by 4 bases and J by 3 bases, with 17 bases between them. CDR3 length equals 16 residues. Germline loops: CDR1 MDHEN, CDR2 SYDVKM. The CDR3 reads CASSSASRQWTDTQYF. The CDR3 DNA is TGTGCCAGCAGTTCAGCTAGCAGGCAATGGACAGATACGCAGTATTTT.

CDR3 in amino acids: CASSQGGSGLYNEQFF. Written as DNA, the CDR3 is TGCGCCAGCAGCCAAGGTGGAAGCGGGTTATACAATGAGCAGTTCTTC. V and J are TRBV4-1 and TRBJ2-1, with TRBD2 as a possible D gene (6 bases). Trimming took 1 base from V and 4 from J, leaving 14 bases between them. Germline CDR1 reads MGHRA; CDR2 reads YSYEKL. The CDR3 loop spans 16 amino acids.

The chain combines TRBV7-6 with TRBJ2-7; a possible D gene is TRBD2 (5 bases). The germline V and J ends were trimmed by 1 base and 5 bases, with 9 bases remaining between them. The CDR3 contains 13 residues. Per germline, CDR1 SGHVS and CDR2 FNYEAQ. CDR3: CASSLGRGNEQYF. In nucleotides, the CDR3 is TGTGCCAGCAGCTTAGGCCGAGGGAACGAGCAGTACTTC. The complete variable domain, with remaining parts taken from reference TRBV7-6 and TRBJ2-7, reads GAGVSQSPRYKVTKRGQDVALRCDPISGHVSLYWYRQALGQGPEFLTYFNYEAQQDKSGLPNDRFSAERPEGSISTLTIQRTEQRDSAMYRCASSLGRGNEQYFGPGTRLTVT.